This T cell receptor (beta chain) was recorded in a study of T cells in localized non-small cell lung cancer. Whole-study findings and limits: Investigators sequenced only a single tumor region, leaving heterogeneity possible. In adjacent lung, a median around 55 of the top 100 tumor clones were found. Measurement of T cell clonality placed uninvolved adjacent lung highest, above the level in tumor.

In regard to this clone: Its antigen remains unknown.

TCRdb keeps only in-frame clones here, not all; method: immunoSEQ multiplex PCR. The sample includes 23,000 or so clones, 88% of them seen just once. This CDR3 contains 13 residues. Looked up from germline, CDR1 is MGHRA and CDR2 is YSYEKL. V lost 2 bases, J lost 8 bases, and 12 bases lay in between. The rearrangement uses TRBV4-1 and TRBJ1-2; D is ambiguous. The TCR originated in a male donor aged 60 or over with stage II lung adenocarcinoma. The sample was peripheral blood mononuclear cells, taken before any cancer treatment. CDR3 DNA sequence: TGCGCCAGCAGCCAATTGGGAGTACTGGGCTACACCTTC. Translated, it gives CASSQLGVLGYTF.